Shown below are 21 T cell receptor beta chains from a single sample sequenced in a study of blood T cells in healthy people across ages. A second PCR of roughly 7 to 11 cycles used a sample-barcoded 5' primer and a J-beta primer mix. Using its own MiXCR run on the 5' RACE reads, TCRdb lists one record per CDR3 protein. The table lists some 760,000 distinct CDR3 sequences, around a quarter of them singletons. These data also featured in a second study, about T cells of mothers and their children.

The sample taken for sequencing was blood. Receptors were obtained from a boy younger than 18 in good health.

This clonotype was observed a handful of times. This chain links TRBV4-1 with TRBJ1-1, with 8 bases fitting TRBD1. The V gene's germline CDR1 is MGHRA and CDR2 YSYEKL. Trimming removed 4 bases from V and 3 bases from J; junction bases left unmatched: 4. The CDR3 has 14 amino acids. Written as DNA, the CDR3 is TGCGCCAGCAGCCCAGGACAGGGTCACACTGAAGCTTTCTTT. Translation: CASSPGQGHTEAFF.

This clonotype was seen a handful of times. The rearrangement joins TRBV5-1 to TRBJ1-1; D is ambiguous. Between the trimmed V and J ends, which lost 2 bases and 6 bases, there was a span of 11 bases. Germline loops: CDR1 SGHRS, CDR2 YFSETQ. The CDR3 sequence is 13 residues long. The CDR3 coding sequence is TGCGCCAGCAGCTTTATTTCCGGCGCTGAAGCTTTCTTT. Translated: CASSFISGAEAFF. Full variable domain (outside the CDR3, taken from reference TRBV5-1 and TRBJ1-1): KAGVTQTPRYLIKTRGQQVTLSCSPISGHRSVSWYQQTPGQGLQFLFEYFSETQRNKGNFPGRFSGRQFSNSRSEMNVSTLELGDSALYLCASSFISGAEAFFGQGTRLTVV.

This clonotype was seen more than once but under ten times. The chain carries TRBV11-2 and TRBJ2-2, with D unclear. CDR1 is SGHAT, CDR2 FQNNGV, per germline. This CDR3 region has 15 residues. V was trimmed by 7 bases and J by 2 bases, leaving 14 bases between them. CDR3 in amino acids: CASTPFATNTGELFF. The CDR3 coding sequence is TGTGCCAGCACCCCATTCGCGACTAACACCGGGGAGCTGTTTTTT. The complete variable domain, with remaining parts taken from reference TRBV11-2 and TRBJ2-2, reads EAGVAQSPRYKIIEKRQSVAFWCNPISGHATLYWYQQILGQGPKLLIQFQNNGVVDDSQLPKDRFSAERLKGVDSTLKIQPAKLEDSAVYLCASTPFATNTGELFFGEGSRLTVL.

This chain connects TRBV10-3 to TRBJ1-1; TRBD1 is a possible D gene (6 bases). CDR3 length: 13 residues. CDR1 is ENHRY, CDR2 SYGVKD, per germline. V was cut by 8 bases and J by 6 bases, with 16 bases left in between. CDR3 amino acids: CAIGRTGTPEAFF. CDR3 sequence (DNA): TGTGCCATCGGAAGAACAGGGACGCCTGAAGCTTTCTTT.

This clonotype was seen a handful of times. The rearrangement uses TRBV10-2 and TRBJ1-4, with D unresolved. V was shortened by 0 bases and J by 7 bases, with 15 bases between the two germline ends. CDR3 length: 16 residues. The germline CDR1 and CDR2 sequences are WSHSY and SAAADI. The CDR3 reads CASSESPLSWGEKLFF. CDR3 nucleotides: TGCGCCAGCAGTGAGTCGCCCTTATCCTGGGGTGAAAAACTGTTTTTT.

This clonotype has a handful of counts. J is TRBJ1-1 and V is TRBV7-2; the D is unclear. Germline lookup yields CDR1 SGHTA and CDR2 FQGNSA. V lost 0 bases, J lost 2 bases, and 10 bases lay in between. The CDR3 consists of 15 residues. CDR3: CASSLALHVNTEAFF. In DNA, the CDR3 is TGTGCCAGCAGCTTAGCCCTACATGTTAACACTGAAGCTTTCTTT. The full variable domain, completed using reference TRBV7-2 and TRBJ1-1, is GAGVSQSPSNKVTEKGKDVELRCDPISGHTALYWYRQSLGQGLEFLIYFQGNSAPDKSGLPSDRFSAERTGGSVSTLTIQRTQQEDSAVYLCASSLALHVNTEAFFGQGTRLTVV.

The chain is built from TRBV6-2 or TRBV6-3 and TRBJ2-5; D not certain. TRBJ2-7 matches the DNA end more closely, so the J call is doubtful. CDR3 length equals 13 residues. The V gene's germline CDR1 is MNHEY and CDR2 SVGEGT. The CDR3 is CASSYRQYYEQYF. DNA of the CDR3: TGTGCCAGCAGTTACAGGCAGTACTACGAGCAGTACTTC.

This clonotype was seen only a few times. The rearrangement joins TRBV7-2 to TRBJ2-7; D is perhaps TRBD2 (6 bases). Trimming took off 6 bases at V and 6 bases at J, with 12 bases between the two ends. There are 12 residues in the CDR3. The germline V gene encodes CDR1 SGHTA and CDR2 FQGNSA. The CDR3 bases are TGTGCCAGCAGTCCGCAGGGAGGCGAGCAGTACTTC. Translated: CASSPQGGEQYF.

The genes are TRBV4-3 and TRBJ2-7; TRBD2 is a possible D gene (6 bases). V was pared by 4 bases and J by 5 bases, with 12 bases between. The CDR3 runs 13 residues. Germline values: CDR1 LGHNA, CDR2 YSLEER. The CDR3 is CASSRTWGDEQYF. CDR3 in DNA: TGCGCCAGCAGCCGGACCTGGGGGGACGAGCAGTACTTC.

This clonotype was counted between two and nine times. This rearrangement joins TRBV29-1 to TRBJ1-2; no firm D call. The CDR3 extends over 14 amino acids. Germline V gene data show CDR1 as SQVTM and CDR2 as ANQGSEA. The germline V and J ends were trimmed by 0 bases and 8 bases, with 16 bases remaining between them. CDR3 loop: CSVEDWASLEGYTF. The CDR3 DNA follows: TGCAGCGTTGAAGATTGGGCCTCCCTCGAGGGCTACACCTTC.

This rearrangement joins TRBV29-1 to TRBJ2-1; perhaps TRBD2 as D (6 bases). Trimming removed 0 bases at V and 4 bases at J, with 13 bases between. The CDR3 totals 15 residues. Per germline, CDR1 SQVTM and CDR2 ANQGSEA. The CDR3 nucleotides read TGCAGCGTTGAAGACCTCGGGGGTGGGTACAATGAGCAGTTCTTC. This translates into CSVEDLGGGYNEQFF.

This clonotype was counted only a few times. This chain joins TRBV4-3 and TRBJ1-5; D possibly corresponds to TRBD1 (6 bases). Germline V gene data show CDR1 as LGHNA and CDR2 as YSLEER. The CDR3 sequence is 14 residues long. Trimming stripped 4 bases from V and 6 bases from J, with 13 bases between. CDR3 amino acids: CASSPTGPAQPQHF. The CDR3 DNA reads TGCGCCAGCAGCCCAACAGGGCCTGCTCAGCCCCAGCATTTT.

This clonotype was recorded a few times. The gene calls are TRBV7-2 and TRBJ2-3; 13 positions agree with TRBD2. Losses at the gene ends were 3 bases for V and 7 bases for J; bases not matched to a gene: 7. The CDR3 spans 16 residues. CDR1 and CDR2 from the germline V gene are SGHTA and FQGNSA. The DNA for the CDR3 is TGTGCCAGCAGCTTGAGACTAGCGGGGGGCGGAAATACGCAGTATTTT. Protein sequence: CASSLRLAGGGNTQYF.

In this sample, this clonotype turned up a few times. The chain joins TRBV7-9 to TRBJ2-7; D gene ambiguous. Germline V CDR1 and CDR2: SEHNR, FQNEAQ (reference sequence). Trimming stripped 2 bases from V and 2 bases from J, with 16 bases between. This CDR3 is 16 amino acids long. This CDR3 is CASSLIIAVPPYEQYF. CDR3 sequence (DNA): TGTGCCAGCAGCTTAATAATCGCAGTACCACCCTACGAGCAGTACTTC.

This clonotype showed up many times. The chain carries TRBV12-3 or TRBV12-4 and TRBJ2-7; 7 bases are a match to TRBD2. The junction had 9 bases not matched to a gene; V was cut back by 5 bases and J by 5 bases. This CDR3 spans 14 amino acids. DNA of the CDR3: TGTGCCAGCAGTAAACTAGCGTTGTTGAACGAGCAGTACTTC. Translated: CASSKLALLNEQYF.

This clonotype was seen a few times. The chain recombines TRBV20-1 with TRBJ2-3, with D hard to call. This CDR3 has 12 residues. Per the germline V gene, CDR1 is DFQATT and CDR2 is SNEGSKA (reference sequence). V gave up 3 bases and J gave up 1 base, with 5 bases separating them. The CDR3: CSARLGTDTQYF. The CDR3 DNA reads TGCAGTGCTAGGTTGGGCACAGATACGCAGTATTTT.

The chain joins TRBV28 to TRBJ1-1; unclear D gene. CDR1 MDHEN and CDR2 SYDVKM come from the germline V gene. The V gene lost 6 bases and the J gene lost 8 bases, with 25 bases spanning the gap. This CDR3 has 16 residues. The DNA for the CDR3 is TGTGCCAGCAGGTTAACACGAGGGCCGGTTCGATCGGAAGCTTTCTTT. This translates into CASRLTRGPVRSEAFF.

The V gene is TRBV6-2 or TRBV6-3, the J gene TRBJ1-1; TRBD1 matches 8 bases. This CDR3 has 15 amino acids. Germline CDR1 is MNHEY and CDR2 is SVGEGT. Trimming at V came to 2 bases and at J to 3 bases, leaving 5 bases not matched to a gene. The CDR3 here is CASSYPLDRDTEAFF. In DNA, the CDR3 is TGTGCCAGCAGTTACCCTTTGGACAGGGACACTGAAGCTTTCTTT.

Only a few counts were recorded for this clonotype. The chain carries TRBV12-3 or TRBV12-4 and TRBJ1-2; 8 nucleotides match TRBD1. Germline trimming cut 6 bases from V and 7 bases from J; bases unmatched to any gene: 7. The CDR3 is made up of 13 amino acids. The CDR3 DNA is TGTGCCAGCAGGGGACAGGCTGGGAGTGGCTACACCTTC. Translating it yields CASRGQAGSGYTF.

V gene TRBV4-1 combines with J gene TRBJ2-5; no definite D call. The J call may be incorrect, as the DNA end agrees better with TRBJ2-7. There are 13 residues in the CDR3. Per the germline V gene, CDR1 is MGHRA and CDR2 is YSYEKL. The CDR3 nucleotides read TGCGCCAGCAGCCAGTGGGACTCCTACGAGCAGTACTTC. Amino acid sequence: CASSQWDSYEQYF.

This rearrangement joins TRBV7-3 to TRBJ2-1; D call uncertain. Germline V gene data show CDR1 as SGHTA and CDR2 as FQGTGA. This CDR3 is 16 amino acids long. V was clipped by 5 bases and J by 3 bases, with 17 bases between them. The CDR3 is CASSLSYGPGYNEQFF. The CDR3 DNA follows: TGTGCCAGCAGCCTAAGCTATGGTCCGGGCTACAATGAGCAGTTCTTC.